This T cell receptor (beta chain) was recovered during a study of T cells in Graves' hyperthyroidism and ophthalmopathy (dated by TCRdb to about 2019). Notes on the research overall: To identify distinguishing TCR V-J signatures, a discovery cohort of 90 to 100 patients was used, comprising 43 with Graves' ophthalmopathy and about 59 with stable Graves' hyperthyroidism. The paper reports TCR Vbeta CDR3 sequencing of over 120 peripheral blood samples: some 44 ophthalmopathy, fewer than 85 hyperthyroidism and roughly 17 progressor patients. For training and testing, the 100 or so patients in the discovery cohort were randomly divided in a 7:3 ratio. Whether ophthalmopathy could be predicted prospectively was tested in an independent validation cohort made up of roughly 19 hyperthyroidism patients plus 17 patients who later progressed to ophthalmopathy. Once sampling was done, hyperthyroidism patients were given methimazole at a starting dose of 30 mg daily, whereas ophthalmopathy patients were given high-dose intravenous methylprednisolone. Thyroid tissue and blood T-cell repertoires from about six Graves' hyperthyroidism patients were also compared in the study.

Overall study outcomes, separate from this receptor: Most expanded thyroid clonotypes (frequency above 0.001) were also detected in blood, suggesting blood repertoires may reflect thyroid immune responses. In cross-validation, a model built on a 13 V-J signature told ophthalmopathy apart from stable hyperthyroidism with roughly 87% sensitivity and about 81% specificity, and in testing the same model reached 80%/75%. Sample size was not statistically predetermined, and investigators were not blinded to group allocation. In validation, the model predicted progression to ophthalmopathy a median of 6.5 months before onset, with about 67% sensitivity and about 75% specificity.

The CDR3 measures 17 amino acids from cysteine to phenylalanine. Kept here is only the CDR3 DNA, which spans 51 bases and is read in frame from base 1. V has 5 bases trimmed and J has 4 bases trimmed; junction bases matching no gene number 7. As encoded in the germline V gene, CDR1 is LGHNA while CDR2 is YSLEER. Patients with uncontrolled infections, other autoimmune diseases, pregnancy or lactation were excluded. Diagnoses relied on clinical symptoms, serum thyroxine and TRAb, thyroid ultrasound and orbital computed tomography. Total RNA was extracted with Trizol reagent, and quality was checked on an Agilent 2100 Bioanalyzer. As to this clonotype: The antigen this receptor binds is unknown. Per-base qualities were not stored, and no clone one base away is much larger.

Amplification of TCR beta CDR3 regions was carried out from RNA transcripts. For the first round of RT-PCR on the TCR CDR3, the HTBI primer set was used together with the Qiagen OneStep RT-PCR kit. The libraries were constructed in a second round of multiplex PCR and then size-selected and purified. Libraries were sequenced paired-end with 100 bp reads on an Illumina HiSeq2000. As for the original processing: SOAPnuke was used to process the raw data, with reads discarded if the reads contained adapters or uncalled bases, had a mean Phred below 15, or lacked an exact constant-primer or identifier match. COPE v1.2.5 was used to merge the high-quality paired reads, and each unique nucleotide sequence was defined as a clonotype. MiTCR v1.1 was used to align the clonotypes against IMGT TRBV, TRBD and TRBJ reference segments. Analysis was restricted to V-J combinations with a frequency above 0.0001, which covered roughly 99% of repertoires. A TCS score was defined as the ratio between F50 (clonal expansion) and ExV (chaos), using BLOSUM62-based TCRdist between CDR3 peptides within each V-J. Welch's t-statistics and random forest reduced roughly 500 V-J features to 10 to 15, which were used in a naive Bayes classifier (R e1071). The Morisita-Horn index was used to measure how similar the thyroid and blood repertoires were. Using fastp at Q25 and MiXCR, TCRdb reprocessed the public reads and kept productive beta chains. Each CDR3 protein appears once, grouped with its most common genes and DNA. TCRdb, not the authors, supplied the V and J calls. The sample includes around 620,000 distinct CDR3 sequences, with about half observed a single time. The leading ten clones occupy 19% of the sample.

Sequences were obtained from peripheral blood or thyroid tissue (not recorded which). This TCR was recovered from an adult woman with Graves' disease, either hyperthyroidism or ophthalmopathy (not recorded which). The sequence is built from TRBV4-3 and TRBJ2-2; TRBD2 aligns with 13 central bases. For the CDR3, the sequence is CASSGGTSGTGTGELFF. The DNA sequence follows: TGCGCCAGCAGCGGCGGGACTAGCGGGACGGGCACCGGGGAGCTGTTTTTT.